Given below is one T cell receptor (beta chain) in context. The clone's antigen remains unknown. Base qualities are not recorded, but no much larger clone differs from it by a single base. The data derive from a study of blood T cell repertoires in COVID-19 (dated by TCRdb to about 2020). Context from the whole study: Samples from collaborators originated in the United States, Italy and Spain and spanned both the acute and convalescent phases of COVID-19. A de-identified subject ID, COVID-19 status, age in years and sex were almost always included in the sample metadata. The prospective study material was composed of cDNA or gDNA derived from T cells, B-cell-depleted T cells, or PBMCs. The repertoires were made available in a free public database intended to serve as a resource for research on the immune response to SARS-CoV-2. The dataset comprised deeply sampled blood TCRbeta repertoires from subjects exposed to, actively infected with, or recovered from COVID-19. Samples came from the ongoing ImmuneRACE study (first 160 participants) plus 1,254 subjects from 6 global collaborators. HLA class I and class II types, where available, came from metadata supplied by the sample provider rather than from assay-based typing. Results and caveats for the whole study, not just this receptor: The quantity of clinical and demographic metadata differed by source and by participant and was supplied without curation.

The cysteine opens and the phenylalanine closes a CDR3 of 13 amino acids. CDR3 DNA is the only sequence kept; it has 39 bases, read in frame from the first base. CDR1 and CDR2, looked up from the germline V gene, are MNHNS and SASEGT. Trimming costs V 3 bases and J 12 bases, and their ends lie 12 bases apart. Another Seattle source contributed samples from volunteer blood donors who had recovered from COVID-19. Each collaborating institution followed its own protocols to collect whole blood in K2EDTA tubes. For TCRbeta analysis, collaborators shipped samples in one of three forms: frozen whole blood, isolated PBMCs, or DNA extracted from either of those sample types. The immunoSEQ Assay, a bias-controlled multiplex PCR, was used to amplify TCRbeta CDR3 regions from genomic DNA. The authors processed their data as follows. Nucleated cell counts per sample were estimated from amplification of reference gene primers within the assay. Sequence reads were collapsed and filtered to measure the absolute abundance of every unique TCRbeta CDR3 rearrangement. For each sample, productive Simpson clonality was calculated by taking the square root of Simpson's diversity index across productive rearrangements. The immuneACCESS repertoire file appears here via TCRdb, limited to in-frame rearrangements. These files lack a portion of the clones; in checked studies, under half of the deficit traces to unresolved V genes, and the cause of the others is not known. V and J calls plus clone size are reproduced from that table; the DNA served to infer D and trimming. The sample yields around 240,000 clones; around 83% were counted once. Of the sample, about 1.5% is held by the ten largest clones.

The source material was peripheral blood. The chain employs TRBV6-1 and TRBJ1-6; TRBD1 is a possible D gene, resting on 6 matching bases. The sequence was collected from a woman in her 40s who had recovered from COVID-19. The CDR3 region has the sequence CASSEGAGVPLHF. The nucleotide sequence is TGTGCCAGCAGTGAGGGGGCAGGGGTACCCCTCCACTTT.